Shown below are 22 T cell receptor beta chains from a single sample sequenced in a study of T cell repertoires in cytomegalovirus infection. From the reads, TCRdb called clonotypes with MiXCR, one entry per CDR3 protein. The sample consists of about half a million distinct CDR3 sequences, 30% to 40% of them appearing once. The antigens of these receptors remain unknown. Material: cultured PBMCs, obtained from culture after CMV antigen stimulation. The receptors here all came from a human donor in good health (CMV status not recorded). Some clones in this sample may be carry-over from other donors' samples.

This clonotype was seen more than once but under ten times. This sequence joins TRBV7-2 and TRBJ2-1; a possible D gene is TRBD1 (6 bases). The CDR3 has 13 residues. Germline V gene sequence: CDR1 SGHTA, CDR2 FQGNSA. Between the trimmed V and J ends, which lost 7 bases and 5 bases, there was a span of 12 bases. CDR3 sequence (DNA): TGTGCCAGCAACACAGGGTTTCACAATGAGCAGTTCTTC. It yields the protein CASNTGFHNEQFF. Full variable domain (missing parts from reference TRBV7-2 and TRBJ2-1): GAGVSQSPSNKVTEKGKDVELRCDPISGHTALYWYRQSLGQGLEFLIYFQGNSAPDKSGLPSDRFSAERTGGSVSTLTIQRTQQEDSAVYLCASNTGFHNEQFFGPGTRLTVL.

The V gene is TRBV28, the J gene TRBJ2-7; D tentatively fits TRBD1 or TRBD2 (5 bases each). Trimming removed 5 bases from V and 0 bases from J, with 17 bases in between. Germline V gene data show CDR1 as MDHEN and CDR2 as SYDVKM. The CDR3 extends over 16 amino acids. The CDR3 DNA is TGTGCCAGCAGTCCCCAAGGGACGTCTAGCTCCTACGAGCAGTACTTC. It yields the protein CASSPQGTSSSYEQYF.

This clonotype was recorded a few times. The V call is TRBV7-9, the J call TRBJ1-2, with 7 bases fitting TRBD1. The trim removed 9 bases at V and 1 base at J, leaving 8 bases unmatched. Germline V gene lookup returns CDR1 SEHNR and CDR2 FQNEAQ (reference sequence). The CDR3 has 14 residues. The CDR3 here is CASTTGDFNYGYTF. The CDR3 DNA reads TGTGCCAGTACCACAGGGGACTTTAACTATGGCTACACCTTC.

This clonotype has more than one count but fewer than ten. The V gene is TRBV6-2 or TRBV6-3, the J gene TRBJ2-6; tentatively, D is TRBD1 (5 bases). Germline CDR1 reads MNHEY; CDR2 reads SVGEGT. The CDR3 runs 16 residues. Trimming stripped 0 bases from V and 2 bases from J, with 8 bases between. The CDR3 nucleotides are TGTGCCAGCAGTTACTCGGGGCTAACTGGGGCCAACGTCCTGACTTTC. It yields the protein CASSYSGLTGANVLTF.

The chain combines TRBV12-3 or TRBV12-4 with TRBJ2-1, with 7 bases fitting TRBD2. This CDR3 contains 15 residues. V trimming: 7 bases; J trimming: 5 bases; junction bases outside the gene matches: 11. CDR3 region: CASILAPGLNNEQFF. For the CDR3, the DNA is TGTGCCAGCATTCTAGCCCCGGGACTAAACAATGAGCAGTTCTTC.

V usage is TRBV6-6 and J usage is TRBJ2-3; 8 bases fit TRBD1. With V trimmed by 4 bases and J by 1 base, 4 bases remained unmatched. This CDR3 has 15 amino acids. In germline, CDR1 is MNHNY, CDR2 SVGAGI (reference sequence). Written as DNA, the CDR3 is TGTGCCAGCAGTTTTGGACAGGGTGGCACAGATACGCAGTATTTT. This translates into CASSFGQGGTDTQYF.

CDR3 sequence reads: CASSLVRGDEKLFF. CDR3 DNA: TGTGCCAGCAGCTTAGTTCGGGGGGATGAAAAACTGTTTTTT. The chain carries TRBV11-2 and TRBJ1-4; perhaps TRBD1 as D (5 bases). This CDR3 spans 14 amino acids. Germline V gene data show CDR1 as SGHAT and CDR2 as FQNNGV. V was shortened by 1 base and J by 6 bases, with 9 bases between the two germline ends.

The CDR3 region has the DNA TGCAGCGTTGACAGGGCAAGAGACAATGAGCAGTTCTTC. It specifies CSVDRARDNEQFF. The rearrangement joins TRBV29-1 to TRBJ2-1, with D possibly matching TRBD1 (5 bases). The germline V gene encodes CDR1 SQVTM and CDR2 ANQGSEA. The V end was cut by 3 bases, the J end by 5 bases, with 11 bases between. The CDR3 runs 13 residues.

The CDR3: CASIQNTEAFF. CDR3 coding DNA: TGTGCCAGCATTCAGAACACTGAAGCTTTCTTT. The V gene is TRBV2, the J gene TRBJ1-1; D is ambiguous. V dropped 7 bases and J dropped 1 base, with 4 bases sitting between them. This CDR3 has 11 residues. CDR1 is SNHLY and CDR2 is FYNNEI in the germline V gene.

The CDR3, as DNA: TGTGCCAGCAGCTCGAGGGGCGGGATCAACTCCTACGAGCAGTACTTC. It encodes CASSSRGGINSYEQYF. The chain combines TRBV7-6 with TRBJ2-7; a weak D match, TRBD2 (6 bases). The germline gives CDR1 SGHVS, CDR2 FNYEAQ. V lost 4 bases, J lost 0 bases, and 16 bases lay in between. The CDR3 length is 16 residues.

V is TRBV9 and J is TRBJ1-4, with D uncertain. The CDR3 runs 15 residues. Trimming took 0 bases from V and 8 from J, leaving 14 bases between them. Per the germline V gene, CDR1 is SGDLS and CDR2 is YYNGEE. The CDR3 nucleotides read TGTGCCAGCAGCGTAGCTGGAACCCTCGGGGAAAAACTGTTTTTT. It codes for CASSVAGTLGEKLFF.

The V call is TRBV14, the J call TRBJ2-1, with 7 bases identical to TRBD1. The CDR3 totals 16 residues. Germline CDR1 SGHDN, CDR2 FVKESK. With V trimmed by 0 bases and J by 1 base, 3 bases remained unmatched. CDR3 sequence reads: CASSQDQGVSYNEQFF. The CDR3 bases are TGTGCCAGCAGCCAAGATCAGGGGGTTTCCTACAATGAGCAGTTCTTC.

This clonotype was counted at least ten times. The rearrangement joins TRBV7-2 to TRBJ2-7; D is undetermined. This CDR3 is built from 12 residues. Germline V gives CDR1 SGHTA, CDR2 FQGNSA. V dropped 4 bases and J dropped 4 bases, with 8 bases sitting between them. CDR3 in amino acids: CASSSLGYEQYF. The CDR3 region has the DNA TGTGCCAGCAGCTCGCTAGGGTACGAGCAGTACTTC.

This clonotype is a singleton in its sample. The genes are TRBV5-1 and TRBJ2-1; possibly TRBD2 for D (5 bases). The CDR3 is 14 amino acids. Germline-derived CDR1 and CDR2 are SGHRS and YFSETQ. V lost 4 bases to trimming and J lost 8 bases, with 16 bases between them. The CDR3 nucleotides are TGCGCCAGCAGCCTAGCTACGGGCCTTGATGAGCAGTTCTTC. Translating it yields CASSLATGLDEQFF.

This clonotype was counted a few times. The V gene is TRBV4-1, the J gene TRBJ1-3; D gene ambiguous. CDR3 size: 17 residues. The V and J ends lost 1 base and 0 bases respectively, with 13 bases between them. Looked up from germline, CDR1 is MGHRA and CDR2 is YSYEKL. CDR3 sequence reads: CASSQATQASSGNTIYF. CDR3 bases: TGCGCCAGCAGCCAAGCAACACAAGCGAGCTCTGGAAACACCATATATTTT.

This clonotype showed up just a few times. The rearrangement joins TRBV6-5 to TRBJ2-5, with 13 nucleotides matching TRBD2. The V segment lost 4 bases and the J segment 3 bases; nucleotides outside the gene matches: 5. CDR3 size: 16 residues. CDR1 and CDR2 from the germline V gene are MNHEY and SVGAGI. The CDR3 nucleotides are TGTGCCAGCAGTTCCATGGGACTAGCGGGGAAAGAGACCCAGTACTTC. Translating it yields CASSSMGLAGKETQYF.

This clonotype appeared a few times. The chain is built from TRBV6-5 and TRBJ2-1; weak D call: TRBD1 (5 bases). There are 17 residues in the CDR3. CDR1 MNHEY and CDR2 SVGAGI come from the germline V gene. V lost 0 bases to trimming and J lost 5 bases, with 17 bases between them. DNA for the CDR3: TGTGCCAGCAGTTACTCGACTGGGCCAGGGTCCAACAATGAGCAGTTCTTC. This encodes CASSYSTGPGSNNEQFF.

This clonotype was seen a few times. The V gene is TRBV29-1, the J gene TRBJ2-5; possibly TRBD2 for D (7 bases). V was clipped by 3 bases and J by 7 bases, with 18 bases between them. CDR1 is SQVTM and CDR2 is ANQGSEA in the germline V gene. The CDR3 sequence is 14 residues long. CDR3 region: CSVEGRGEPWTQYF. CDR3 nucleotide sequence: TGCAGCGTTGAGGGGAGGGGGGAACCTTGGACCCAGTACTTC.

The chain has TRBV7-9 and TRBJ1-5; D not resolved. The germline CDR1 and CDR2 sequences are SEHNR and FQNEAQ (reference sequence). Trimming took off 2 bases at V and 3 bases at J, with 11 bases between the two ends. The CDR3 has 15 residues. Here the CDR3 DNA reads TGTGCCAGCAGCTTAACTGGGAACGACAATCAGCCCCAGCATTTT. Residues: CASSLTGNDNQPQHF.

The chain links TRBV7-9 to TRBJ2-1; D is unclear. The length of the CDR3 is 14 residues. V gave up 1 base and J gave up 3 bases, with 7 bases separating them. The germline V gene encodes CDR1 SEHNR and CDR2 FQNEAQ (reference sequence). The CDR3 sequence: CASSLVGDYNEQFF. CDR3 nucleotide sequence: TGTGCCAGCAGCTTAGTAGGTGACTACAATGAGCAGTTCTTC. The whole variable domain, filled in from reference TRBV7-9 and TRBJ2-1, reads DTGVSQNPRHKITKRGQNVTFRCDPISEHNRLYWYRQTLGQGPEFLTYFQNEAQLEKSRLLSDRFSAERPKGSFSTLEIQRTEQGDSAMYLCASSLVGDYNEQFFGPGTRLTVL.

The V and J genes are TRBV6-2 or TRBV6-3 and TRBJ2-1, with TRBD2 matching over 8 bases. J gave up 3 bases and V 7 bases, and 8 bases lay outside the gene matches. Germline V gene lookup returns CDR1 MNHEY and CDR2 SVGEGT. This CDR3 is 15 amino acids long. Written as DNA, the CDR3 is TGTGCCAGCAACGGAGCGGGAGTGTACTACAATGAGCAGTTCTTC. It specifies CASNGAGVYYNEQFF.

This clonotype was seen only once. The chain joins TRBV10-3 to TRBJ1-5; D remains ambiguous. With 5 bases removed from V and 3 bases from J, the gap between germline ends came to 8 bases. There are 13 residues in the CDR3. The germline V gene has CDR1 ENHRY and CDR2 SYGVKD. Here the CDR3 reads CAISRNTNQPQHF. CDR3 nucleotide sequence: TGTGCCATCAGTAGGAACACCAATCAGCCCCAGCATTTT.